Each of the 18 T cell receptor beta chains below was sequenced from the same sample in a study of blood T cell repertoires in COVID-19. Libraries were prepared by immunoSEQ multiplex PCR; TCRdb keeps only in-frame clonotypes and omits some of them. This sample yields some 170,000 clones, of which approximately 84% are seen a single time; roughly 1.2% belongs to the top ten. The sequencing input was PBMCs or T cells enriched from blood (not recorded which). These receptors were obtained from a human donor with acute COVID-19. The donor label of this sample is uncertain.

The V and J genes are TRBV27 and TRBJ2-7; 9 bases match TRBD2. This CDR3 has 14 amino acids. Losses at the gene ends were 6 bases for V and 0 bases for J; bases not matched to a gene: 3. Germline V gives CDR1 MNHEY, CDR2 SMNVEV (reference sequence). CDR3 nucleotide sequence: TGTGCCAGCAGGGTGCGGGGGGGCTCCTACGAGCAGTACTTC. Translated: CASRVRGGSYEQYF.

This clone has only one observation. This chain's CDR3 is CASSFGTVSYEQYF. The CDR3, as DNA: TGTGCCAGCAGCTTTGGGACAGTCTCCTACGAGCAGTACTTC. V usage is TRBV9 and J usage is TRBJ2-7; 7 bases agree with TRBD1. Germline CDR1 reads SGDLS; CDR2 reads YYNGEE. There are 14 residues in the CDR3. The J segment lost 0 bases and the V segment lost 4 bases, leaving 4 bases of the junction unmatched.

V gene TRBV4-3 combines with J gene TRBJ1-1; D gene ambiguous. V dropped 0 bases and J dropped 3 bases, with 11 bases sitting between them. This CDR3 has 15 residues. Germline-derived CDR1 and CDR2 are LGHNA and YSLEER. CDR3: CASSQDGGIDTEAFF. The CDR3 region has the DNA TGCGCCAGCAGCCAAGATGGAGGTATCGACACTGAAGCTTTCTTT.

The CDR3, as DNA: TGCGCCAGCAGCGCCGGGACAGCCTATGGCTACACCTTC. Translated, it gives CASSAGTAYGYTF. The chain employs TRBV5-1 and TRBJ1-2; TRBD1 aligns across 7 bases. Germline V gene data show CDR1 as SGHRS and CDR2 as YFSETQ. This CDR3 is built from 13 residues. J was trimmed by 4 bases and V by 4 bases; bases with no gene match: 4.

The chain employs TRBV1 and TRBJ1-3. TRBV1 is an annotated pseudogene. This CDR3 has 16 residues. The CDR3 region is CTSSQRRESRGNTIYF. For the CDR3, the DNA is TGCACCAGCAGCCAGCGCCGGGAGTCGAGGGGAAACACCATATATTTT.

This sequence joins TRBV12-3 or TRBV12-4 and TRBJ2-5; D uncertain. This CDR3 spans 13 amino acids. V was trimmed by 6 bases and J by 2 bases, leaving 10 bases between them. This CDR3 is CASSSSPQETQYF. The CDR3 DNA is TGTGCCAGCAGCTCTAGTCCTCAAGAGACCCAGTACTTC.

V and J are TRBV11-3 and TRBJ2-5; D might be TRBD2 (7 bases). Germline V gives CDR1 SGHNT, CDR2 YENEEA. Between the trimmed V and J ends, which lost 3 bases and 2 bases, there was a span of 22 bases. This CDR3 has 18 residues. CDR3 sequence reads: CASSFSIGGEDVQETQYF. The CDR3 DNA reads TGTGCCAGCAGCTTTTCAATAGGGGGGGAAGATGTACAAGAGACCCAGTACTTC.

The chain uses TRBV29-1 and TRBJ1-1; D ambiguous. The CDR3 sequence is 12 residues long. Between the trimmed V and J ends, which lost 4 bases and 0 bases, there was a span of 6 bases. CDR1 is SQVTM, CDR2 ANQGSEA, per germline. The CDR3 DNA sequence: TGCAGCGTTGTGAGGATGAACACTGAAGCTTTCTTT. Protein product: CSVVRMNTEAFF.

This clone was seen a single time. The rearrangement uses TRBV24-1 and TRBJ2-3; possibly TRBD2 for D (6 bases). Germline-derived CDR1 and CDR2 are KGHDR and SFDVKD. CDR3 length equals 14 residues. The V and J ends lost 1 base and 11 bases respectively, with 15 bases between them. In DNA form, the CDR3 reads TGTGCCACCAGTGATTTAGCCGAAGGGAGGAGGCAGTATTTT. Protein sequence: CATSDLAEGRRQYF.

V usage is TRBV11-2 and J usage is TRBJ2-3, with 7 bases identical to TRBD1. Germline CDR1 reads SGHAT; CDR2 reads FQNNGV. V trimming: 2 bases; J trimming: 10 bases; junction bases outside the gene matches: 6. There are 13 residues in the CDR3. CDR3 amino acids: CASSLSRDSPQYF. The CDR3 nucleotides read TGTGCCAGCAGCTTAAGCCGGGACAGCCCGCAGTATTTT.

The CDR3 spells CSVDVFGQGWEQYF. The DNA for the CDR3 is TGCAGCGTTGATGTTTTCGGACAGGGGTGGGAGCAGTACTTC. The V gene is TRBV29-1, the J gene TRBJ2-7; 9 bases are shared with TRBD1. V lost 3 bases and J lost 7; bases outside the gene matches: 10. The length of the CDR3 is 14 residues. Germline loops: CDR1 SQVTM, CDR2 ANQGSEA.

This clone occurred once. V gene TRBV14 combines with J gene TRBJ1-2; 7 bases match TRBD1. This CDR3 has 14 residues. The germline CDR1 and CDR2 sequences are SGHDN and FVKESK. With V trimmed by 1 base and J by 7 bases, 6 bases remained unmatched. In nucleotides, the CDR3 is TGTGCCAGCAGCCAAGGACAGGGTAGTCTTGGCTACACCTTC. Protein product: CASSQGQGSLGYTF.

The V gene is TRBV23-1, the J gene TRBJ1-2, with 7 nucleotides matching TRBD1. TRBV23-1 has ORF status, its function being uncertain. V shed 2 bases and J 2 bases; nucleotides not matched to a gene: 5. The length of the CDR3 is 15 residues. The CDR3 DNA sequence: TGCGCCAGCAGTCAAAAACCAGGGGGGAACTATGGCTACACCTTC. Translated, it gives CASSQKPGGNYGYTF.

The chain is built from TRBV7-9 and TRBJ1-2; D unclear. This CDR3 has 13 amino acids. Trimming shortened V by 7 bases and J by 2 bases, and 11 bases separated the two germline ends. In germline, CDR1 is SEHNR, CDR2 FQNEAQ (reference sequence). The CDR3: CASTLGGNYGYTF. The CDR3 bases are TGTGCCAGCACCCTGGGAGGAAACTATGGCTACACCTTC.

The CDR3 is CASSRWTGNTGELFF. CDR3 coding DNA: TGTGCCAGCAGTCGCTGGACAGGGAACACCGGGGAGCTGTTTTTT. V is TRBV6-5 and J is TRBJ2-2; the match to TRBD1 covers 7 bases. Germline CDR1 and CDR2: MNHEY and SVGAGI. The CDR3 loop spans 15 amino acids. The V gene end was trimmed by 5 bases and the J gene end by 1 base; junction bases not matched to a gene: 4.

The rearrangement uses TRBV5-4 and TRBJ2-1, with 13 positions matching TRBD2. Germline V gene sequence: CDR1 SGHNT, CDR2 YYREEE (reference sequence). The trim removed 3 bases at V and 5 bases at J, leaving 8 bases unmatched. CDR3 length: 17 residues. The CDR3 region is CASSSTGLAGANNEQFF. CDR3 coding DNA: TGTGCCAGCAGCTCAACCGGACTAGCGGGGGCAAACAATGAGCAGTTCTTC.

The chain links TRBV25-1 to TRBJ1-1; TRBD1 agrees at 8 bases. The germline V gene has CDR1 MGHDK and CDR2 SYGVNS. CDR3 size: 15 residues. V shed 6 bases and J 0 bases; nucleotides not matched to a gene: 6. The CDR3 protein is CASRTGDHMNTEAFF. CDR3 in DNA: TGTGCCAGCAGGACAGGGGACCACATGAACACTGAAGCTTTCTTT.

The rearrangement links TRBV14 to TRBJ2-5; 8 nucleotides align to TRBD2. This CDR3 is built from 14 residues. Germline-derived CDR1 and CDR2 are SGHDN and FVKESK. J was trimmed by 5 bases and V by 4 bases; bases with no gene match: 6. The CDR3 sequence is CASSLERGFETQYF. In nucleotides, the CDR3 is TGTGCCAGCAGCCTAGAGCGGGGGTTTGAGACCCAGTACTTC.